These 18 T cell receptor beta chains were sequenced from one sample in a study of T cells in Graves' hyperthyroidism and ophthalmopathy (dated by TCRdb to between 2017 and 2020). Library generation was performed with multiplex PCR. TCRdb records Illumina HiSeq 2000 as the sequencer. TCR beta CDR3 regions were amplified from RNA transcripts. For the first round of RT-PCR on the TCR CDR3, the HTBI primer set was used together with the Qiagen OneStep RT-PCR kit. TCRdb reprocessing: public reads trimmed at Q25 with fastp, clones called with MiXCR, in-frame beta chains kept. Rows are unified per CDR3 protein, each entry keeping the most common DNA and genes. Present in this sample are approximately 640,000 distinct CDR3 sequences, approximately 15% of which were seen just once. Of the sample, around 15% is held by the ten largest clones. Sequencing was performed on blood. The receptors here all came from a man over 45 with Graves' hyperthyroidism.

This clonotype was picked up many times. V gene TRBV19 combines with J gene TRBJ2-7, with 16 positions matching TRBD2. Germline V gene data show CDR1 as LNHDA and CDR2 as SQIVND (reference sequence). The CDR3 is 17 amino acids. V trimming: 4 bases; J trimming: 4 bases; junction bases outside the gene matches: 7. CDR3 nucleotide sequence: TGTGCCAGTAGTACCGGGACTAGCGGGAGGGCCGGTTACGAGCAGTACTTC. Translation: CASSTGTSGRAGYEQYF.

The table lists this clonotype with many counts. The V gene is TRBV12-3 or TRBV12-4, the J gene TRBJ2-2; D is unclear. Trimming took off 2 bases at V and 0 bases at J, with 10 bases between the two ends. The CDR3 runs to 16 residues. CDR3 nucleotide sequence: TGTGCCAGCAGTTTAAGTCACTGGCCGAACACCGGGGAGCTGTTTTTT. Its protein product is CASSLSHWPNTGELFF.

V usage is TRBV6-1 and J usage is TRBJ1-1, with D perhaps matching TRBD1 (5 bases). V lost 6 bases and J lost 6, with 17 bases in between. CDR1 MNHNS and CDR2 SASEGT come from the germline V gene. This CDR3 region has 14 residues. The CDR3 DNA is TGTGCCAGCAGAACGGTCGGGGGAGGGTCTGAAGCTTTCTTT. Translation: CASRTVGGGSEAFF.

This clonotype was observed many times. This rearrangement joins TRBV10-3 to TRBJ2-7; TRBD2 aligns across 10 bases. J gave up 5 bases and V 3 bases, and 7 bases lay outside the gene matches. This CDR3 is 15 amino acids long. The germline V gene encodes CDR1 ENHRY and CDR2 SYGVKD. DNA for the CDR3: TGTGCCATCAGTGATTCTAGCGGGAGTAGCAACGAGCAGTACTTC. Translated: CAISDSSGSSNEQYF.

This clonotype was seen at least ten times. The chain has TRBV10-3 and TRBJ2-7; D gene unclear. Trimming shortened V by 2 bases and J by 5 bases, and 7 bases separated the two germline ends. This CDR3 region has 12 residues. Germline CDR1 ENHRY, CDR2 SYGVKD. The CDR3 nucleotides read TGTGCCATCAGTGAGCAAGTTAACGAGCAGTACTTC. This gives the protein CAISEQVNEQYF.

At least ten counts were recorded for this clonotype. This chain uses TRBV15 with TRBJ1-5, with D tentatively TRBD1 (6 bases). V lost 2 bases and J lost 5, with 16 bases in between. The CDR3 is 16 residues long. Germline V gene data show CDR1 as LNHNV and CDR2 as YYDKDF (reference sequence). The CDR3 protein is CATSRSRGGTYQPQHF. The CDR3, as DNA: TGTGCCACCAGCAGAAGTAGGGGGGGAACATATCAGCCCCAGCATTTT. Filled out from reference TRBV15 and TRBJ1-5, the complete variable domain reads DAMVIQNPRYQVTQFGKPVTLSCSQTLNHNVMYWYQQKSSQAPKLLFHYYDKDFNNEADTPDNFQSRRPNTSFCFLDIRSPGLGDTAMYLCATSRSRGGTYQPQHFGDGTRLSIL.

Remarks on this clonotype: A much larger clone differs by one base, so this may be a read error. The chain uses TRBV27 and TRBJ2-1, with 7 positions matching TRBD2. The CDR3 has 15 residues. Germline values: CDR1 MNHEY, CDR2 SMNVEV (reference sequence). The CDR3 loop is CASTSMGGAGNEQLF. In DNA, the CDR3 is TGTGCCAGCACAAGTATGGGCGGAGCGGGAAATGAGCAGCTCTTC.

This clonotype was recorded at least ten times. The J gene is TRBJ1-1, the V gene TRBV11-2; the D gene is possibly TRBD1 (6 bases). The CDR3 extends over 13 amino acids. Deletions cut 4 bases from V and 5 bases from J, with 11 bases between. Germline CDR1 SGHAT, CDR2 FQNNGV. Here the CDR3 reads CASSYPQGTEAFF. The CDR3 DNA reads as TGTGCCAGCAGCTATCCGCAGGGGACTGAAGCTTTCTTT.

This clonotype has a handful of counts. The chain recombines TRBV18 with TRBJ1-6; D gene unclear. This CDR3 has 11 residues. CDR1 is KGHSH, CDR2 LQKENI, per germline. The V end lost 11 bases, the J end lost 5 bases, and 7 bases lay between the germline ends. CDR3 DNA sequence: TGTGCCGGTGGGGATAATTCACCCCTCCACTTT. It codes for CAGGDNSPLHF.

This clonotype was counted ten times or more. The chain is built from TRBV28 and TRBJ1-5, with TRBD1 matching over 9 bases. Germline V lookup: CDR1 MDHEN, CDR2 SYDVKM. This CDR3 spans 18 amino acids. Trimming removed 5 bases from V and 0 bases from J; junction bases left unmatched: 11. The CDR3 nucleotides are TGTGCCAGCAGTGCATACTTTCGGACAGGGGATAGCAATCAGCCCCAGCATTTT. It specifies CASSAYFRTGDSNQPQHF.

Details on this clonotype: One junction end does not reproduce the germline sequence, and a read error may be involved. This chain connects TRBV27 to TRBJ2-7, with D tentatively TRBD2 (5 bases). CDR1 is MNHEY and CDR2 is SMNVEV in the germline V gene (reference sequence). The CDR3 runs to 14 residues. The CDR3 protein is CASSGTGLSYERYF. CDR3 in DNA: TGTGCCAGCAGTGGCACCGGACTCTCCTACGAGCGGTACTTC.

The chain carries TRBV20-1 and TRBJ1-2, with D possibly being TRBD1 (5 bases). This CDR3 comprises 14 residues. Germline lookup yields CDR1 DFQATT and CDR2 SNEGSKA (reference sequence). Trimming removed 3 bases from V and 6 bases from J, with 17 bases in between. CDR3 bases: TGCAGTGCTAGGTTGTTTCAGAGGGGAGATGGCTACACCTTC. The encoded protein is CSARLFQRGDGYTF.

This clonotype was seen ten or more times. The chain carries TRBV28 and TRBJ1-6; D is perhaps TRBD1 (6 bases). Trimming removed 3 bases from V and 4 bases from J, with 13 bases in between. The germline CDR1 and CDR2 sequences are MDHEN and SYDVKM. The CDR3 runs 16 residues. The CDR3 sequence: CASSFRSGQYNSPLHF. CDR3 DNA sequence: TGTGCCAGCAGTTTCAGATCCGGACAGTATAATTCACCCCTCCACTTT.

This clonotype has ten or more counts. This chain links TRBV28 with TRBJ2-7, with TRBD2 identical over 10 bases. The CDR3 sequence is 15 residues long. V shed 0 bases and J 4 bases; nucleotides not matched to a gene: 3. Germline V CDR1 and CDR2: MDHEN, SYDVKM. CDR3 coding DNA: TGTGCCAGCAGTTTATGGGCTAGCGGGAGTTACGAGCAGTACTTC. Translated: CASSLWASGSYEQYF.

The chain combines TRBV18 with TRBJ2-7, with 9 bases aligning to TRBD1. Trimming took 3 bases from V and 5 from J; bases not matched to a gene: 2. From germline, CDR1 is KGHSH and CDR2 LQKENI. There are 13 residues in the CDR3. In DNA, the CDR3 is TGTGCCAGCTCACCGAGACAGGGGGACGAGCAGTACTTC. Translation gives CASSPRQGDEQYF.

V gene TRBV29-1 combines with J gene TRBJ2-1; 9 positions agree with TRBD2. Germline V lookup: CDR1 SQVTM, CDR2 ANQGSEA. Unmatched junction bases numbered 8, after V lost 5 bases and J lost 9 bases. This CDR3 region has 13 residues. The CDR3 nucleotides read TGCAGCGTTTGGACTAGCGCTGCGAGTGAGCAGTTCTTC. Translating gives CSVWTSAASEQFF.

This clonotype has at least ten counts. In nucleotides, the CDR3 is TGCAGTGCCAACAATGAGCAGTTCTTC. It translates to CSANNEQFF. The gene calls are TRBV20-1 and TRBJ2-1; unclear D gene. V lost 6 bases and J lost 5, with 2 bases in between. This CDR3 contains 9 residues. The germline V gene has CDR1 DFQATT and CDR2 SNEGSKA (reference sequence).

The J gene is TRBJ2-3, the V gene TRBV12-3 or TRBV12-4; D call uncertain. Between the trimmed V and J ends, which lost 3 bases and 4 bases, there was a span of 11 bases. The CDR3 is made up of 14 amino acids. In DNA, the CDR3 is TGTGCCAGCAGTTTGGACCGCAGCCCAGATACGCAGTATTTT. Amino acid sequence: CASSLDRSPDTQYF.